These 13 T cell receptor beta chains were sequenced from one sample in a study of T cells in Graves' hyperthyroidism and ophthalmopathy. RNA transcripts were the template for amplifying TCR beta CDR3 regions. A set of HTBI primers served as the primers for a first-round RT-PCR of the TCR CDR3. Each CDR3 protein gets one entry after TCRdb re-called the multiplex PCR reads with MiXCR. This sample yields under 600,000 distinct CDR3 sequences, of which 16% are seen a single time; less than 3.5% belongs to the top ten. The specimen sequenced was blood. All receptors derive from a middle-aged woman with Graves' ophthalmopathy.

This clonotype was seen repeatedly, ten times or more. V gene TRBV2 combines with J gene TRBJ2-6; either TRBD1 or TRBD2 may supply D (5 bases each). In germline, CDR1 is SNHLY, CDR2 FYNNEI. Trimming left V 3 bases short and J 2 bases short, with 14 bases between. CDR3 length: 17 residues. CDR3 sequence reads: CASSDERGAAGANVLTF. CDR3 coding DNA: TGTGCCAGCAGTGATGAAAGGGGAGCAGCTGGGGCCAACGTCCTGACTTTC.

This clonotype was observed a handful of times. The V and J genes are TRBV6-1 and TRBJ1-1; D remains ambiguous. In germline, CDR1 is MNHNS, CDR2 SASEGT. There are 15 residues in the CDR3. V dropped 3 bases and J dropped 4 bases, with 15 bases sitting between them. DNA for the CDR3: TGTGCCAGCAGTGACCAAGGGAGGGTGGGCACTGAAGCTTTCTTT. Amino acids: CASSDQGRVGTEAFF.

This clonotype was seen at least ten times. The rearrangement links TRBV28 to TRBJ2-3, with 7 positions matching TRBD2. The ends lost 2 bases at V and 3 bases at J; junction bases unmatched: 11. The CDR3 loop spans 17 amino acids. The germline V gene has CDR1 MDHEN and CDR2 SYDVKM. The CDR3 DNA reads TGTGCCAGCAGTTTAGGTCTCGCGGGAGAGAGGACAGATACGCAGTATTTT. Encoded protein: CASSLGLAGERTDTQYF.

At least ten counts were recorded for this clonotype. The CDR3 spells CASSGATFNHGYTF. DNA of the CDR3: TGTGCCAGCAGTGGGGCCACATTCAACCATGGCTACACCTTC. This chain links TRBV2 with TRBJ1-2; D is unresolved. Germline assignment: CDR1 SNHLY and CDR2 FYNNEI. This CDR3 comprises 14 residues. V lost 4 bases to trimming and J lost 6 bases, with 15 bases between them.

This chain uses TRBV2 with TRBJ2-7, with D possibly being TRBD2 (5 bases). Per the germline V gene, CDR1 is SNHLY and CDR2 is FYNNEI. The CDR3 contains 14 residues. Deletions cut 4 bases from V and 5 bases from J, with 15 bases between. Here the CDR3 reads CASSGVGEVNEQYF. The CDR3 nucleotides read TGTGCCAGCAGTGGGGTCGGGGAAGTCAACGAGCAGTACTTC. The variable domain in full, with the rest retrieved from reference TRBV2 and TRBJ2-7, is EPEVTQTPSHQVTQMGQEVILRCVPISNHLYFYWYRQILGQKVEFLVSFYNNEISEKSEIFDDQFSVERPDGSNFTLKIRSTKLEDSAMYFCASSGVGEVNEQYFGPGTRLTVT.

This chain uses TRBV12-3 or TRBV12-4 with TRBJ2-7; D is perhaps TRBD1 (6 bases). The CDR3 is 14 residues long. V was pared by 6 bases and J by 1 base, with 13 bases between. In DNA, the CDR3 is TGTGCCAGCAGCGCCTACAGGGATTCCTACGAGCAGTACTTC. Translated, it gives CASSAYRDSYEQYF.

Regarding this clonotype: This may be a read error, as it is one base from a much larger clone. CDR3 protein: CASSGLAGTGEQFF. CDR3 nucleotide sequence: TGTGCCAGCAGTGGACTAGCGGGGACGGGTGAGCAGTTCTTC. The genes are TRBV6-1 and TRBJ2-1, with 11 bases matching TRBD2. Germline CDR1 is MNHNS and CDR2 is SASEGT. The ends lost 4 bases at V and 9 bases at J; junction bases unmatched: 5. The CDR3 length is 14 residues.

This clonotype has more than one count but fewer than ten. The J gene is TRBJ1-2, the V gene TRBV28, with D maybe TRBD1 (6 bases). V shed 7 bases and J shed 7 bases, with 22 bases lying between them. This CDR3 spans 15 amino acids. Germline CDR1 reads MDHEN; CDR2 reads SYDVKM. The CDR3 sequence: CASNPSRGKLLGYTF. The DNA for the CDR3 is TGTGCCAGCAACCCCTCCAGGGGAAAATTACTTGGCTACACCTTC.

This clonotype was counted ten times or more. The rearrangement links TRBV5-1 to TRBJ1-2; 8 nucleotides line up with TRBD1. V shed 5 bases, J shed 4 bases, and the junction held 13 bases outside the gene matches. CDR3 length equals 16 residues. The V gene's germline CDR1 is SGHRS and CDR2 YFSETQ. As DNA, the CDR3 is TGCGCCAGCAGACCGGATGCAGGGGGCACGAGCTATGGCTACACCTTC. This translates into CASRPDAGGTSYGYTF. Full variable domain (remainder filled in from reference TRBV5-1 and TRBJ1-2): KAGVTQTPRYLIKTRGQQVTLSCSPISGHRSVSWYQQTPGQGLQFLFEYFSETQRNKGNFPGRFSGRQFSNSRSEMNVSTLELGDSALYLCASRPDAGGTSYGYTFGSGTRLTVV.

Worth noting for this clonotype: Without the conserved terminal phenylalanine or tryptophan, this CDR3 likely stems from a read error. The chain uses TRBV11-2 and TRBJ1-1; D uncertain. This CDR3 is 10 amino acids long. The germline V and J ends were trimmed by 4 bases and 7 bases, with 4 bases remaining between them. Germline CDR1 and CDR2: SGHAT and FQNNGV. CDR3 amino acids: CASSSIEAFL. CDR3 coding DNA: TGTGCCAGCAGCTCGATTGAAGCTTTCCTT.

A few counts support this clonotype. The chain joins TRBV7-2 to TRBJ1-1; D remains ambiguous. The V gene's germline CDR1 is SGHTA and CDR2 FQGNSA. Deletions cut 10 bases from V and 6 bases from J, with 9 bases between. The CDR3 sequence is 10 residues long. CDR3 nucleotide sequence: TGTGCCATAGGACGTCCTGAAGCTTTCTTT. This encodes CAIGRPEAFF.

This clonotype appeared many times. The chain is built from TRBV20-1 and TRBJ2-1; D is perhaps TRBD1 (6 bases). The CDR3 is 13 amino acids. Deletions cut 8 bases from V and 4 bases from J, with 15 bases between. Germline V lookup: CDR1 DFQATT, CDR2 SNEGSKA (reference sequence). The CDR3 region is CSPRQGPYNEQFF. CDR3 bases: TGCAGTCCGAGGCAGGGGCCTTACAATGAGCAGTTCTTC.

The chain joins TRBV20-1 to TRBJ2-7, with D maybe TRBD1 (6 bases). The CDR3 contains 14 residues. The germline CDR1 and CDR2 sequences are DFQATT and SNEGSKA (reference sequence). The V end lost 3 bases, the J end lost 3 bases, and 15 bases lay between the germline ends. CDR3 sequence (DNA): TGCAGTGCTAGGGGGTGGGACACCCTCTACGAGCAGTACTTC. Translated: CSARGWDTLYEQYF.